Presented here are 28 T cell receptor beta chains from one specimen sequenced in a study of T cell responses to AZD1222 COVID-19 vaccine. Some clones are missing from TCRdb's copy, which holds only in-frame ones; the method was immunoSEQ multiplex PCR. The top ten clones hold over 1.5% of a sample with 150,000 to 200,000 clones, roughly 90% of them seen once. Here the sequenced sample was peripheral blood, taken on day 0 of AZD1222 vaccination. All receptors derive from an adult in good health.

The gene calls are TRBV6-5 and TRBJ1-6; TRBD1 aligns across 7 bases. Germline CDR1 reads MNHEY; CDR2 reads SVGAGI. The CDR3 is 15 amino acids. The ends lost 6 bases at V and 6 bases at J; junction bases unmatched: 8. The CDR3 region is CASSVTGQTNSPLHF. CDR3 coding DNA: TGTGCCAGCAGCGTTACGGGACAGACTAATTCACCCCTCCACTTT.

The chain carries TRBV6-2 or TRBV6-3 and TRBJ1-5; 9 bases line up with TRBD1. The CDR3 length is 19 residues. Germline V CDR1 and CDR2: MNHEY, SVGEGT. V was pared by 2 bases and J by 0 bases, with 11 bases of the junction left unmatched. The CDR3 region is CASSYGPGQGLNSNQPQHF. The CDR3 bases are TGTGCCAGCAGTTACGGCCCGGGACAGGGCCTAAATAGCAATCAGCCCCAGCATTTT.

The V call is TRBV19, the J call TRBJ1-1; TRBD1 aligns across 11 bases. This CDR3 is 16 amino acids long. The V gene's germline CDR1 is LNHDA and CDR2 SQIVND (reference sequence). The V and J ends lost 5 bases and 1 base, in that order; junction bases with no gene match: 6. The CDR3 spells CASSLGTGGGNTEAFF. CDR3 coding DNA: TGTGCCAGTAGTCTCGGGACAGGGGGTGGGAACACTGAAGCTTTCTTT.

This chain connects TRBV7-2 to TRBJ2-7; weak D call: TRBD1 (6 bases). Trimming left V 3 bases short and J 0 bases short, with 12 bases between. The length of the CDR3 is 15 residues. Germline V CDR1 and CDR2: SGHTA, FQGNSA. The CDR3 loop reads CASSFAQGYSYEQYF. The CDR3 DNA follows: TGTGCCAGCAGCTTTGCACAGGGCTACTCCTACGAGCAGTACTTC.

V gene TRBV30 combines with J gene TRBJ2-7; TRBD1 matches 9 bases. After removal of 4 bases from V and 3 bases from J, the junction contained 7 bases not matched to a gene. Per germline, CDR1 GTSNPN and CDR2 SVGIG (reference sequence). The CDR3 totals 14 residues. CDR3 residues: CAWIRTGANYEQYF. The CDR3 nucleotides read TGTGCCTGGATTCGGACAGGGGCCAACTACGAGCAGTACTTC.

Comments on this clone: The same CDR3 arises from other DNA sequences in this sample as well. The rearrangement joins TRBV30 to TRBJ1-6; 9 nucleotides align to TRBD1. Germline V lookup: CDR1 GTSNPN, CDR2 SVGIG (reference sequence). V trimming: 5 bases; J trimming: 6 bases; junction bases outside the gene matches: 2. The CDR3 consists of 13 residues. CDR3 sequence (DNA): TGTGCCTGGGGGGGACAGGGTAATTCACCCCTCCACTTT. It specifies CAWGGQGNSPLHF.

The chain couples TRBV18 to TRBJ1-1; D might be TRBD1 (5 bases). V dropped 4 bases and J dropped 6 bases, with 18 bases sitting between them. The CDR3 has 15 residues. Germline V CDR1 and CDR2: KGHSH, LQKENI. CDR3 in amino acids: CASSLRDPPEPEAFF. In nucleotides, the CDR3 is TGTGCCAGCTCACTACGGGACCCCCCCGAGCCTGAAGCTTTCTTT.

The rearrangement uses TRBV6-5 and TRBJ1-1; 9 nucleotides align to TRBD1. Germline V gene sequence: CDR1 MNHEY, CDR2 SVGAGI. The length of the CDR3 is 15 residues. V shed 6 bases, J shed 0 bases, and the junction held 5 bases outside the gene matches. The CDR3 loop is CASRPQGAVNTEAFF. DNA of the CDR3: TGTGCCAGCAGACCACAGGGGGCGGTGAACACTGAAGCTTTCTTT.

The V call is TRBV29-1, the J call TRBJ1-2; a weak D match, TRBD1 (5 bases). Germline CDR1 and CDR2: SQVTM and ANQGSEA. The CDR3 is made up of 12 amino acids. V was trimmed by 6 bases and J by 7 bases, leaving 15 bases between them. Written as DNA, the CDR3 is TGCAGCGTCGGTGACAGCGGAGGTGGCTACACCTTC. As protein: CSVGDSGGGYTF.

The J gene is TRBJ1-3, the V gene TRBV18, with D unclear. Germline CDR1 KGHSH, CDR2 LQKENI. Between the trimmed V and J ends, which lost 2 bases and 0 bases, there was a span of 5 bases. This CDR3 region has 14 residues. In DNA, the CDR3 is TGTGCCAGCTCACCAATGTCCTCTGGAAACACCATATATTTT. Its protein is CASSPMSSGNTIYF. The full variable domain, its missing parts supplied by reference TRBV18 and TRBJ1-3, is NAGVMQNPRHLVRRRGQEARLRCSPMKGHSHVYWYRQLPEEGLKFMVYLQKENIIDESGMPKERFSAEFPKEGPSILRIQQVVRGDSAAYFCASSPMSSGNTIYFGEGSWLTVV.

CDR3 sequence: CASSLELLSSYEQYF. The CDR3 coding sequence is TGTGCCAGCAGCTTAGAACTGTTAAGCTCCTACGAGCAGTACTTC. The chain has TRBV7-2 and TRBJ2-7; D uncertain. The V gene lost 1 base and the J gene lost 0 bases, with 10 bases spanning the gap. CDR3 size: 15 residues. The germline CDR1 and CDR2 sequences are SGHTA and FQGNSA.

The J gene is TRBJ2-7, the V gene TRBV6-5, with 8 bases matching TRBD1. V lost 6 bases, J lost 6 bases, and 10 bases stayed unmatched. Germline loops: CDR1 MNHEY, CDR2 SVGAGI. The CDR3 sequence is 14 residues long. CDR3 sequence (DNA): TGTGCCAGCAGGGCGGACAGGGCCCAGGGCGAGCAGTACTTC. This encodes CASRADRAQGEQYF.

This clone was found once. The rearrangement links TRBV5-5 to TRBJ1-2, with 8 bases matching TRBD1. The CDR3 is 15 amino acids. Per the germline V gene, CDR1 is SGHKS and CDR2 is YYEKEE (reference sequence). Trimming took 1 base from V and 8 from J; bases not matched to a gene: 10. The CDR3 DNA reads TGTGCCAGCAGCTTGCATGGACAGGGCATTGGGGGCTACACCTTC. Protein: CASSLHGQGIGGYTF. The whole variable domain, remainder taken from reference TRBV5-5 and TRBJ1-2, is DAGVTQSPTHLIKTRGQQVTLRCSPISGHKSVSWYQQVLGQGPQFIFQYYEKEERGRGNFPDRFSARQFPNYSSELNVNALLLGDSALYLCASSLHGQGIGGYTFGSGTRLTVV.

The chain carries TRBV6-1 and TRBJ1-2; D is possibly TRBD1 (6 bases). V was shortened by 5 bases and J by 3 bases, with 13 bases between the two germline ends. Germline V CDR1 and CDR2: MNHNS, SASEGT. The CDR3 sequence is 14 residues long. The CDR3 reads CASSTPGTHYGYTF. The CDR3 DNA reads as TGTGCCAGCAGTACCCCCGGGACACACTATGGCTACACCTTC.

The CDR3 DNA is TGTGCCAGCAGCCAATGGGCTGGGACTGAAGCTTTCTTT. Protein sequence: CASSQWAGTEAFF. This chain connects TRBV4-2 to TRBJ1-1; D not resolved. Germline values: CDR1 LGHNA, CDR2 YNFKEQ. The CDR3 is made up of 13 amino acids. Trimming removed 2 bases at V and 5 bases at J, with 9 bases between.

The rearrangement links TRBV5-4 to TRBJ1-1, with D tentatively TRBD1 (5 bases). V was shortened by 0 bases and J by 4 bases, with 10 bases between the two germline ends. CDR1 is SGHNT, CDR2 YYREEE, per germline (reference sequence). This CDR3 has 14 amino acids. In DNA form, the CDR3 reads TGTGCCAGCAGCTTGGCCGGGGGGATCACTGAAGCTTTCTTT. It specifies CASSLAGGITEAFF.

The chain carries TRBV7-2 and TRBJ1-2, with 8 nucleotides matching TRBD1. Germline V gives CDR1 SGHTA, CDR2 FQGNSA. The CDR3 spans 17 residues. With V trimmed by 1 base and J by 3 bases, 10 bases remained unmatched. For the CDR3, the DNA is TGTGCCAGCAGCTTAGAGGGACAGGTGACTACTTACTATGGCTACACCTTC. Protein sequence: CASSLEGQVTTYYGYTF.

This chain connects TRBV3-1 (or the pseudogene TRBV3-2) to TRBJ1-2; 8 nucleotides match TRBD1. The CDR3 totals 13 residues. The germline gives CDR1 LGHDT, CDR2 YNNKEL (reference sequence). Unmatched junction bases numbered 2, after V lost 4 bases and J lost 4 bases. The CDR3 region is CASSRTGGYGYTF. In nucleotides, the CDR3 is TGTGCCAGCAGCCGAACAGGGGGCTATGGCTACACCTTC.

Comments on this clone: Mismatch with germline at one junction end may stem from a read error. Here the CDR3 DNA reads TGTGCTAGCAGCGAGGGTCTTCATTCACCCCTCCACTTT. Translated, it gives CASSEGLHSPLHF. The chain couples TRBV7-7 to TRBJ1-6; no definite D call. Germline values: CDR1 SSHAT, CDR2 FNYEAQ (reference sequence). CDR3 size: 13 residues.

This chain connects TRBV5-4 to TRBJ1-5; D possibly corresponds to TRBD1 (5 bases). Deletions cut 4 bases from V and 8 bases from J, with 19 bases between. The CDR3 has 15 amino acids. Germline values: CDR1 SGHNT, CDR2 YYREEE (reference sequence). CDR3 sequence: CASSGFQGGGEPQHF. CDR3 DNA sequence: TGTGCCAGCAGCGGATTCCAGGGAGGCGGGGAGCCCCAGCATTTT.

The V and J genes are TRBV5-5 and TRBJ1-5; tentative D call: TRBD1 (5 bases). The CDR3 sequence is 14 residues long. V was cut by 6 bases and J by 4 bases, with 14 bases left in between. Looked up from germline, CDR1 is SGHKS and CDR2 is YYEKEE (reference sequence). CDR3 bases: TGTGCCAGCACAACAGGTCAACCGAATCAGCCCCAGCATTTT. Protein: CASTTGQPNQPQHF.

This clone was recorded once. The chain joins TRBV18 to TRBJ2-2, with 8 bases lining up with TRBD1. Germline assignment: CDR1 KGHSH and CDR2 LQKENI. The CDR3 runs 16 residues. J lost 6 bases, V lost 6 bases, and 12 bases had no gene match. CDR3 region: CASSRADRGEAGELFF. CDR3 DNA sequence: TGTGCCAGCTCGCGCGCCGACAGGGGTGAGGCCGGGGAGCTGTTTTTT. The full variable domain, completed using reference TRBV18 and TRBJ2-2, is NAGVMQNPRHLVRRRGQEARLRCSPMKGHSHVYWYRQLPEEGLKFMVYLQKENIIDESGMPKERFSAEFPKEGPSILRIQQVVRGDSAAYFCASSRADRGEAGELFFGEGSRLTVL.

The chain is built from TRBV7-9 and TRBJ2-2, with 11 bases lining up with TRBD1. The CDR3 has 14 amino acids. Germline V lookup: CDR1 SEHNR, CDR2 FQNEAQ (reference sequence). V lost 5 bases, J lost 6 bases, and 2 bases stayed unmatched. The CDR3 DNA reads TGTGCCAGCAGCCGGGGACAGGGGGCCGGGGAGCTGTTTTTT. Translation: CASSRGQGAGELFF.

The V and J genes are TRBV11-3 and TRBJ2-7; 7 positions match TRBD2. The CDR3 is 13 residues long. The germline V gene encodes CDR1 SGHNT and CDR2 YENEEA. The V segment lost 3 bases and the J segment 7 bases; nucleotides outside the gene matches: 6. CDR3 in DNA: TGTGCCAGCAGCTTGAGCTTCGGGGGGGAGCAGTACTTC. This encodes CASSLSFGGEQYF.

This chain joins TRBV19 and TRBJ2-2; unclear D gene. Deletions cut 3 bases from V and 0 bases from J, with 2 bases between. CDR3 length equals 13 residues. Germline CDR1 reads LNHDA; CDR2 reads SQIVND (reference sequence). Written as DNA, the CDR3 is TGTGCCAGTAGTATTACGAACACCGGGGAGCTGTTTTTT. Amino acids: CASSITNTGELFF.

The V call is TRBV7-9, the J call TRBJ1-4; D is possibly TRBD1 (5 bases). CDR3 length: 14 amino acids. V lost 1 base and J lost 7, with 10 bases in between. Germline assignment: CDR1 SEHNR and CDR2 FQNEAQ (reference sequence). CDR3 amino acids: CASSLVGGGEKLFF. CDR3 nucleotide sequence: TGTGCCAGCAGCTTAGTTGGGGGTGGTGAAAAACTGTTTTTT.

The V gene is TRBV29-1, the J gene TRBJ2-2; TRBD2 aligns across 8 bases. J lost 3 bases, V lost 3 bases, and 9 bases had no gene match. The CDR3 is 16 amino acids. Germline loops: CDR1 SQVTM, CDR2 ANQGSEA. CDR3 bases: TGCAGCGTTGAGAAACCCGGGGGGGCGGACACCGGGGAGCTGTTTTTT. Protein product: CSVEKPGGADTGELFF.

In regard to this clone: This sample includes further DNA sequences coding for the same CDR3. The chain carries TRBV6-5 and TRBJ1-6; D may be TRBD1 (5 bases). CDR3 length: 14 residues. The ends were cut back, 6 bases at V and 2 bases at J, with 8 bases in the middle. CDR1 is MNHEY and CDR2 is SVGAGI in the germline V gene. The CDR3 coding sequence is TGTGCCAGCAGGGAGGGGCCCTATAATTCACCCCTCCACTTT. It translates to CASREGPYNSPLHF.